These 24 T cell receptor beta chains share one sample of origin, sequenced in a study of cytomegalovirus exposure and HLA in healthy donors. The PCR had 60 Vbeta and 13 Jbeta primers. Sequencing was performed with immunoSEQ multiplex PCR; in TCRdb, only in-frame clones are kept and a portion is missing. In the table there are 120,000 to 150,000 clones, over 60% of which are singletons. The sequenced sample consisted of PBMCs. The origin of the receptors is a woman in her 30s in good health and CMV-seronegative.

This chain links TRBV21-1 with TRBJ1-5; TRBD1, as called in the table, went unchecked against the DNA. TRBV21-1 is annotated as a pseudogene. CDR3 length equals 15 residues. CDR3 sequence: CASMTYVRGRQPQHF. The CDR3 coding sequence is TGTGCCAGCATGACGTATGTAAGGGGGCGTCAGCCCCAGCATTTT.

This clone was picked up one time. The rearrangement uses TRBV6-5 and TRBJ1-1, with 7 bases that match TRBD1. V lost 5 bases, J lost 3 bases, and 6 bases stayed unmatched. The length of the CDR3 is 14 residues. The germline V gene has CDR1 MNHEY and CDR2 SVGAGI. CDR3 region: CASSPRDRDTEAFF. CDR3 in DNA: TGTGCCAGCAGTCCACGTGACAGGGACACTGAAGCTTTCTTT.

The chain joins TRBV5-1 to TRBJ1-2; a weak D match, TRBD1 (5 bases). In germline, CDR1 is SGHRS, CDR2 YFSETQ. Trimming took 0 bases from V and 4 from J, leaving 7 bases between them. The length of the CDR3 is 13 residues. The DNA of the CDR3 is TGCGCCAGCAGCTTGGACAGGAGCTATGGCTACACCTTC. Its protein product is CASSLDRSYGYTF. Full variable domain (rest looked up from reference TRBV5-1 and TRBJ1-2): KAGVTQTPRYLIKTRGQQVTLSCSPISGHRSVSWYQQTPGQGLQFLFEYFSETQRNKGNFPGRFSGRQFSNSRSEMNVSTLELGDSALYLCASSLDRSYGYTFGSGTRLTVV.

The chain combines TRBV6-5 with TRBJ1-2; TRBD1 is a possible D gene (6 bases). The CDR3 length is 14 residues. Germline-derived CDR1 and CDR2 are MNHEY and SVGAGI. Trimming removed 5 bases from V and 2 bases from J, with 12 bases in between. In DNA form, the CDR3 reads TGTGCCAGCAGTCAGGGGACACCAAACTATGGCTACACCTTC. Protein sequence: CASSQGTPNYGYTF.

V usage is TRBV11-2 and J usage is TRBJ2-2; 8 bases fit TRBD2. Trimming took 1 base from V and 0 from J; bases not matched to a gene: 1. The CDR3 loop spans 16 amino acids. CDR1 is SGHAT and CDR2 is FQNNGV in the germline V gene. The CDR3 reads CASSLARGANTGELFF. Here the CDR3 DNA reads TGTGCCAGCAGCTTAGCGCGGGGGGCGAACACCGGGGAGCTGTTTTTT.

The chain joins TRBV30 to TRBJ2-1; unclear D gene. Germline CDR1 is GTSNPN and CDR2 is SVGIG (reference sequence). The CDR3 has 12 amino acids. V was trimmed by 2 bases and J by 4 bases, leaving 6 bases between them. For the CDR3, the DNA is TGTGCCTGGAGTACAGTTTACAATGAGCAGTTCTTC. This encodes CAWSTVYNEQFF.

This chain joins TRBV7-7 and TRBJ2-5; D gene unclear. Germline lookup yields CDR1 SSHAT and CDR2 FNYEAQ (reference sequence). V was shortened by 5 bases and J by 1 base, with 11 bases between the two germline ends. CDR3 length: 14 residues. The CDR3 region has the DNA TGTGCCAGCAGCCCCACCAGGTTCCAAGAGACCCAGTACTTC. It encodes CASSPTRFQETQYF.

The chain employs TRBV19 and TRBJ2-7; TRBD1 aligns across 7 bases. The CDR3 contains 15 residues. The ends lost 1 base at V and 1 base at J; junction bases unmatched: 4. Germline lookup yields CDR1 LNHDA and CDR2 SQIVND (reference sequence). In nucleotides, the CDR3 is TGTGCCAGTAGTATAGTAGGGGGCAATTCCTACGAGCAGTACTTC. Translated: CASSIVGGNSYEQYF.

V usage is TRBV5-1 and J usage is TRBJ1-1, with TRBD1 matching over 9 bases. The germline V gene encodes CDR1 SGHRS and CDR2 YFSETQ. After removal of 3 bases from V and 5 bases from J, the junction contained 8 bases not matched to a gene. The CDR3 spans 15 residues. The CDR3 reads CASSSYRDRETEAFF. CDR3 DNA sequence: TGCGCCAGCAGCTCATACCGGGACAGGGAAACTGAAGCTTTCTTT.

The genes are TRBV11-2 and TRBJ2-2; 9 bases fit TRBD2. Looked up from germline, CDR1 is SGHAT and CDR2 is FQNNGV. J was trimmed by 7 bases and V by 2 bases; bases with no gene match: 8. The CDR3 totals 16 residues. The CDR3, as DNA: TGTGCCAGCAGCTTAAGCGGGGGGATTGTAGGCGGGGAGCTGTTTTTT. Its protein is CASSLSGGIVGGELFF.

The V gene is TRBV7-2, the J gene TRBJ2-2, with D perhaps matching TRBD1 (6 bases). This CDR3 comprises 17 residues. The germline gives CDR1 SGHTA, CDR2 FQGNSA. V was pared by 5 bases and J by 3 bases, with 19 bases between. This CDR3 is CASSNLRTALYTGELFF. CDR3 coding DNA: TGTGCCAGCAGCAATCTTAGGACAGCTCTCTACACCGGGGAGCTGTTTTTT.

The chain is built from TRBV5-5 and TRBJ1-6, with TRBD1 matching 9 bases. Trimming took 4 bases from V and 0 from J; bases not matched to a gene: 5. The CDR3 has 17 residues. Germline CDR1 is SGHKS and CDR2 is YYEKEE (reference sequence). The CDR3 is CASSGDREASYNSPLHF. CDR3 nucleotide sequence: TGTGCCAGCAGCGGGGACAGGGAGGCCTCCTATAATTCACCCCTCCACTTT. Variable domain in full (rest from reference TRBV5-5 and TRBJ1-6): DAGVTQSPTHLIKTRGQQVTLRCSPISGHKSVSWYQQVLGQGPQFIFQYYEKEERGRGNFPDRFSARQFPNYSSELNVNALLLGDSALYLCASSGDREASYNSPLHFGNGTRLTVT.

The chain employs TRBV9 and TRBJ1-2, with TRBD1 identical over 7 bases. The V gene's germline CDR1 is SGDLS and CDR2 YYNGEE. V lost 2 bases to trimming and J lost 4 bases; unmatched junction nucleotides: 2. The CDR3 runs to 13 residues. The chain's CDR3 is CASSVTGAYGYTF. CDR3 nucleotides: TGTGCCAGCAGCGTCACAGGGGCCTATGGCTACACCTTC. Supplemented by reference TRBV9 and TRBJ1-2, the full variable domain reads DSGVTQTPKHLITATGQRVTLRCSPRSGDLSVYWYQQSLDQGLQFLIQYYNGEERAKGNILERFSAQQFPDLHSELNLSSLELGDSALYFCASSVTGAYGYTFGSGTRLTVV.

V and J are TRBV7-3 and TRBJ2-2; 7 positions agree with TRBD1. Losses at the gene ends were 3 bases for V and 5 bases for J; bases not matched to a gene: 3. CDR1 SGHTA and CDR2 FQGTGA come from the germline V gene. This CDR3 is built from 14 residues. CDR3 bases: TGTGCCAGCAGCTTTGACAGGGCGACCGGGGAGCTGTTTTTT. It specifies CASSFDRATGELFF.

This chain connects TRBV11-2 to TRBJ2-7; 9 nucleotides line up with TRBD1. This CDR3 has 14 residues. Germline lookup yields CDR1 SGHAT and CDR2 FQNNGV. After removal of 5 bases from V and 4 bases from J, the junction contained 6 bases not matched to a gene. The CDR3 spells CASSRDRVSYEQYF. For the CDR3, the DNA is TGTGCCAGCAGCCGGGACAGGGTTTCGTACGAGCAGTACTTC.

V is TRBV18 and J is TRBJ1-3; 8 positions match TRBD1. This CDR3 spans 15 amino acids. Germline V CDR1 and CDR2: KGHSH, LQKENI. V lost 4 bases, J lost 0 bases, and 2 bases stayed unmatched. The CDR3 DNA sequence: TGTGCCAGCTCACAAGGACAGGGCTCTGGAAACACCATATATTTT. Translating gives CASSQGQGSGNTIYF.

This chain joins TRBV6-1 and TRBJ2-7, with D maybe TRBD2 (5 bases). Between the trimmed V and J ends, which lost 6 bases and 0 bases, there was a span of 15 bases. CDR1 MNHNS and CDR2 SASEGT come from the germline V gene. The CDR3 spans 15 residues. The CDR3 sequence: CASRIFFEGSYEQYF. Written as DNA, the CDR3 is TGTGCCAGCAGAATTTTTTTTGAGGGCTCCTACGAGCAGTACTTC.

This chain connects TRBV30 to TRBJ1-2, with D tentatively TRBD1 (6 bases). Trimming removed 4 bases at V and 0 bases at J, with 9 bases between. Germline CDR1 is GTSNPN and CDR2 is SVGIG (reference sequence). The length of the CDR3 is 13 residues. The CDR3 nucleotides are TGTGCCTGGAACGGACAGTCTAACTATGGCTACACCTTC. Translating gives CAWNGQSNYGYTF.

In its sample, this clone was seen once. The V and J genes are TRBV30 and TRBJ2-6; TRBD1 aligns across 9 bases. V lost 3 bases and J lost 1; bases outside the gene matches: 10. Germline CDR1 GTSNPN, CDR2 SVGIG (reference sequence). CDR3 length: 18 residues. CDR3 sequence: CAWRGDRVRRSGANVLTF. The DNA for the CDR3 is TGTGCCTGGAGGGGGGACAGGGTGCGGAGGTCTGGGGCCAACGTCCTGACTTTC.

This clone has only one observation. This chain links TRBV2 with TRBJ2-7, with D possibly matching TRBD1 (6 bases). CDR3 size: 15 residues. V was clipped by 4 bases and J by 1 base, with 14 bases between them. Germline values: CDR1 SNHLY, CDR2 FYNNEI. DNA of the CDR3: TGTGCCAGCAGTGTAAACGGACAGCCTTCCTACGAGCAGTACTTC. Translating gives CASSVNGQPSYEQYF.

V gene TRBV9 combines with J gene TRBJ1-2, with D uncertain. Per germline, CDR1 SGDLS and CDR2 YYNGEE. V was pared by 0 bases and J by 0 bases, with 9 bases between. The CDR3 totals 15 residues. CDR3 nucleotides: TGTGCCAGCAGCGTAGAGGTAGCAGCTAACTATGGCTACACCTTC. Translation gives CASSVEVAANYGYTF.

V is TRBV27 and J is TRBJ2-1; 7 bases align to TRBD2. Unmatched junction bases numbered 7, after V lost 5 bases and J lost 3 bases. The germline gives CDR1 MNHEY, CDR2 SMNVEV (reference sequence). The CDR3 has 15 amino acids. CDR3 protein: CASSPSSGSYNEQFF. The DNA for the CDR3 is TGTGCCAGCAGTCCATCTAGCGGAAGCTACAATGAGCAGTTCTTC.

The rearrangement links TRBV2 to TRBJ1-2, with 9 bases matching TRBD1. This CDR3 is built from 15 residues. Unmatched junction bases numbered 8, after V lost 6 bases and J lost 3 bases. Germline V CDR1 and CDR2: SNHLY, FYNNEI. CDR3 sequence: CASSVGTGNDYGYTF. The CDR3 nucleotides are TGTGCCAGCAGCGTCGGGACAGGGAACGACTATGGCTACACCTTC.

J is TRBJ1-1 and V is TRBV28; D ambiguous. V was cut by 6 bases and J by 6 bases, with 20 bases left in between. The CDR3 spans 15 residues. Germline CDR1 reads MDHEN; CDR2 reads SYDVKM. The CDR3 region is CASSPRERAFAEAFF. CDR3 DNA sequence: TGTGCCAGCAGCCCCCGGGAGCGGGCGTTCGCTGAAGCTTTCTTT.